This TCR beta chain was recovered during a study of cytomegalovirus exposure and HLA in healthy donors. The PCR ran on 60 Vbeta and 13 Jbeta primers. Data came from immunoSEQ multiplex PCR; TCRdb stores just in-frame clones and leaves some out. The sample carries about 140,000 clones, about 80% recorded once. Germline V CDR1 and CDR2: KGHSH, LQKENI. The CDR3 sequence is 17 residues long. Losses at the gene ends were 1 base for V and 2 bases for J; bases not matched to a gene: 7. V usage is TRBV18 and J usage is TRBJ1-2; 10 positions agree with TRBD1. The TCR comes from a male donor in good health and CMV-seropositive. Sequenced material: PBMCs. The CDR3 is CASSPQIPGQGNYGYTF. CDR3 coding DNA: TGTGCCAGCTCACCACAGATCCCGGGACAGGGGAACTATGGCTACACCTTC.